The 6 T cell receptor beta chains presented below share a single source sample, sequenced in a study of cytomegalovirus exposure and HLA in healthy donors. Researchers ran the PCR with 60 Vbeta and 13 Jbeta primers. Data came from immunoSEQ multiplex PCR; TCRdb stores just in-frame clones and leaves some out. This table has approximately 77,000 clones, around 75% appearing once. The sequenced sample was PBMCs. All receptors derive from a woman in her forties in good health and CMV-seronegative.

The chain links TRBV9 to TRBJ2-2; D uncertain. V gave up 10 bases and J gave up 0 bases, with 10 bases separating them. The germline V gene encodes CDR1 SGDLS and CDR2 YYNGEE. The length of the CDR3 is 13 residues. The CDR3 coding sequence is TGTGCCTCCGGCAGGCCGAACACCGGGGAGCTGTTTTTT. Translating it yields CASGRPNTGELFF.

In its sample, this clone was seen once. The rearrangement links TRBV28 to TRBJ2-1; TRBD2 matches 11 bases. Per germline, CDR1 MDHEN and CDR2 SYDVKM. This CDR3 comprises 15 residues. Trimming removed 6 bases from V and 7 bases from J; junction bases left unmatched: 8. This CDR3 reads CASRDSGRAGNEQFF. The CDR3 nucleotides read TGTGCCAGCAGAGATAGCGGGAGGGCCGGGAATGAGCAGTTCTTC.

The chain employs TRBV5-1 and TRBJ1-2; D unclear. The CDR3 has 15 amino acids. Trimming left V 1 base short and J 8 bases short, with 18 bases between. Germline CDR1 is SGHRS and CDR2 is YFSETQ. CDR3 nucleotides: TGCGCCAGCAGCTTGAGTTCCAGGCAGAAGGCAGGCTACACCTTC. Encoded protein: CASSLSSRQKAGYTF.

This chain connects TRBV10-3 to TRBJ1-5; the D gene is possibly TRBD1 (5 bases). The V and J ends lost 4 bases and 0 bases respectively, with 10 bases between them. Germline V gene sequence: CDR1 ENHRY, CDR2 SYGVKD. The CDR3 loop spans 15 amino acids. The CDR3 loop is CAISVTADSNQPQHF. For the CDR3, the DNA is TGTGCCATCAGTGTGACAGCCGATAGCAATCAGCCCCAGCATTTT.

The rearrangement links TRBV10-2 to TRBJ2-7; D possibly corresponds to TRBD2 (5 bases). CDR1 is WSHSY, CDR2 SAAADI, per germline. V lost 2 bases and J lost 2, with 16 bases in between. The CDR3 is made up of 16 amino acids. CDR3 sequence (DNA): TGCGCCAGCAGTGAGGTTGAGACTATCAAGACCTACGAGCAGTACTTC. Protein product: CASSEVETIKTYEQYF.

This chain's CDR3 is CASSGGQGEYEQYF. The CDR3 DNA follows: TGTGCCAGCAGCGGAGGACAGGGGGAATACGAGCAGTACTTC. The J gene is TRBJ2-7, the V gene TRBV13; 10 bases fit TRBD1. Germline trimming cut 5 bases from V and 4 bases from J; bases unmatched to any gene: 5. CDR1 and CDR2 (germline): PRHDT, FYEKMQ (reference sequence). The CDR3 length is 14 residues. Complete variable domain (other parts from reference TRBV13 and TRBJ2-7): AAGVIQSPRHLIKEKRETATLKCYPIPRHDTVYWYQQGPGQDPQFLISFYEKMQSDKGSIPDRFSAQQFSDYHSELNMSSLELGDSALYFCASSGGQGEYEQYFGPGTRLTVT.